The present T cell receptor beta chain was sequenced within a study of blood T cell repertoires in COVID-19. Measured with immunoSEQ multiplex PCR; TCRdb has only the in-frame clones, and not every one. Of almost 350,000 clones in the sample, 88% were seen once. The germline V gene has CDR1 SGHRS and CDR2 YFSETQ. V was pared by 4 bases and J by 3 bases, with 16 bases between. The CDR3 spans 16 residues. V and J are TRBV5-1 and TRBJ2-2; D possibly corresponds to TRBD1 (5 bases). Material: PBMCs or T cells enriched from blood (not recorded which). The sequence derives from a woman in her thirties who had been exposed to COVID-19. The CDR3 is CASSMLRGLDTGELFF. CDR3 bases: TGCGCCAGCAGCATGCTTAGGGGCTTGGACACCGGGGAGCTGTTTTTT.